This T cell receptor (beta chain) was profiled in a study of blood T cell repertoires in COVID-19. The wider study: Whether acute or convalescent, the COVID-19 samples came from the United States, Italy and Spain. T cells, B-cell-depleted T cells, or PBMCs provided the cDNA or gDNA that served as material.

TCRdb keeps only in-frame clones here, not all; method: immunoSEQ multiplex PCR. Among under 70,000 clones listed, 80% to 95% were seen once. The V end lost 4 bases, the J end lost 10 bases, and 8 bases lay between the germline ends. This CDR3 contains 11 residues. Germline V gives CDR1 SEHNR, CDR2 FQNEAQ (reference sequence). By sample fraction, this clone is medium-sized (0.01 to 0.1%). The sample taken for sequencing was peripheral blood. The chain has TRBV7-9 and TRBJ2-1; a weak D match, TRBD2 (5 bases). This receptor was identified in a human donor with active COVID-19. The donor label of this sample is uncertain. The CDR3 loop reads CASSWGEEQFF. DNA for the CDR3: TGTGCCAGCAGCTGGGGAGAGGAGCAGTTCTTC.